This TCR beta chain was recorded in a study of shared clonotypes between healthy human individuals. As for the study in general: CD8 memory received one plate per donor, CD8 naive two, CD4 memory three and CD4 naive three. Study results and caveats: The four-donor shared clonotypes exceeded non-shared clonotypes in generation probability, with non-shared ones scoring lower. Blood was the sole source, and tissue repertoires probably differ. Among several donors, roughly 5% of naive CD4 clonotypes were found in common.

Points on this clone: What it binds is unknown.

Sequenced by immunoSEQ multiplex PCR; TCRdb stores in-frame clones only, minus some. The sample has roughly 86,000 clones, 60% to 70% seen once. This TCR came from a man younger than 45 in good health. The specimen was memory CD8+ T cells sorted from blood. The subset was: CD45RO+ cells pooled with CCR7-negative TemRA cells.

The DNA of the CDR3 is TGTGCCAGCAGTGAAGTATCCAGCGGGGCTACCTACAATGAGCAGTTCTTC. Residues: CASSEVSSGATYNEQFF. V is TRBV6-1 and J is TRBJ2-1; 7 nucleotides agree with TRBD2. CDR1 and CDR2 from the germline V gene are MNHNS and SASEGT. Trimming took 1 base from V and 2 from J; bases not matched to a gene: 8. This CDR3 region has 17 residues.